This record looks at one T cell receptor beta chain sequence and its context. The data were obtained in a study of blood T cell repertoires in COVID-19. Looking at the study overall: Spain, Italy and the United States supplied samples that represented acute and convalescent COVID-19. PBMCs, B-cell-depleted T cells, or T cells provided the cDNA or gDNA that made up the material.

The CDR3 extends over 16 amino acids. Trimming removed 6 bases from V and 5 bases from J; junction bases left unmatched: 11. Germline values: CDR1 SEHNR, CDR2 FQNEAQ (reference sequence). Source study methods: The assay estimated nucleated cells by amplifying reference gene primers. Libraries were prepared by immunoSEQ multiplex PCR; TCRdb keeps only in-frame clonotypes and omits some of them. V, J and clone size reflect that table, while D and trimming were determined from the DNA. In the table there are about 75,000 clones, around 90% of which are singletons. The V and J genes are TRBV7-9 and TRBJ2-1; 9 bases match TRBD2. The sequenced sample consisted of peripheral blood. The clonotype was recovered from a woman between 50 and 59 years old with acute or convalescent COVID-19. The CDR3 DNA is TGTGCCAGCAGACTTTCCGGCGGGAGGGCCCACAATGAGCAGTTCTTC. Protein product: CASRLSGGRAHNEQFF.